The rows below give T cell receptor beta chains drawn from one sample of a study of CD8+ T cells in alopecia areata. Measured with immunoSEQ multiplex PCR; TCRdb has only the in-frame clones, and not every one. The sample holds about 210,000 clones; over 60% are singletons and the top ten take roughly 4.2%. This material consisted of CD4+ T cells sorted from blood, taken at week 4, from a patient treated with tofacitinib. The receptors were sampled from a human donor with alopecia areata. Both conserved end residues are part of each CDR3.

>TRBJ2-6|TRBV30
CAWRDSPKRVLTF
>TRBJ2-3|TRBV18
CASSRTSSTDTQYF
>TRBJ2-7|TRBV6-6
CASTLAGSGSYEQYF
>TRBJ1-4|TRBV25-1
CASGGEMHEKLFF
>TRBJ1-2|TRBV20-1
CSAMGQHGYTF
>TRBJ2-7|TRBV19
CASSMAGFSYEQYF
>TRBJ2-1|TRBV7-9
CASSLLGGTASSYNEQFF
>TRBJ1-2|TRBV25-1
CASSESAGVRGYTF
>TRBJ2-3|TRBV29-1
CSVEDTGGSDTQYF
>TRBJ2-3|TRBV5-1
CASSLGGSSPDTQYF
>TRBJ2-1|TRBV30
CAWSDRTGRVEQFF
>TRBJ1-1|TRBV29-1
CSVEDQVAAFF
>TRBJ1-1|TRBV30
CAWSVRALLMNTEAFF
>TRBJ1-6|TRBV7-7
CASSLDVGSPLHF
>TRBJ2-5|TRBV4-1
CASSLAETQYF
>TRBJ2-1|TRBV9
CASSVGLAGGLQFF
>TRBJ2-5|TRBV5-1
CASSFGGSETQYF
>TRBJ1-2|TRBV9
CASSHLDTTNYGYTF
>TRBJ1-2|TRBV5-6
CASSSGRHYGYTF
>TRBJ2-5|TRBV20-1
CSASVEETQYF
>TRBJ1-1|TRBV5-1
CASSLGQSNTEAFF
>TRBJ1-1|TRBV7-2
CASSFYTAGNTEAFF
>TRBJ1-2|TRBV7-2
CASSLAKGQGGGYTF
>TRBJ2-3|TRBV10-2
CASKGVGGGAWDTQYF
>TRBJ2-7|TRBV2
CASSEGSRAHEQYF
>TRBJ2-5|TRBV4-3
CASSQDRLSETQYF
>TRBJ1-2|TRBV4-3
CASSQEGSVGYTF
>TRBJ2-7|TRBV5-1
CASSPRDAGRQEQYF
>TRBJ1-1|TRBV13
CASRVRGLTEAFF
>TRBJ1-2|TRBV20-1
CSASRDYGYTF
>TRBJ2-5|TRBV7-9
CASSLGSGGRYQETQYF
>TRBJ2-7|TRBV9
CASSSGTLASYEQYF
>TRBJ2-5|TRBV6-6
CASRPGADGRETQYF
>TRBJ2-3|TRBV18
CASSPSGTDTQYF
>TRBJ1-2|TRBV30
CAWSRDYGYTF
>TRBJ2-2|TRBV2
CASHPNTGELFF
>TRBJ2-2|TRBV4-1
CASSPLAYGAESAGELFF
>TRBJ2-5|TRBV27
CASSRETQYF
>TRBJ2-7|TRBV5-1
CASRVGEGEQYF